The clone carrying this TCR beta chain was observed at least ten times. Its target is not known. The V gene's germline CDR1 is ENHRY and CDR2 SYGVKD. The CDR3 length is 13 residues. Trimming took off 10 bases at V and 7 bases at J, with 19 bases between the two ends. This specimen belongs to a study of regulatory T cells in long-lasting Graves disease. Study results and caveats: Among persistent patients, a larger number of public clonotypes were shared (about 3,000) than among newly diagnosed patients (under 1,000).

As to time point: newly diagnosed GD, antithyroid drugs for less than 3 months. Extracted PBMC RNA gave rise to the TCR library. American Thyroid Association guidelines defined Graves' disease diagnosis. Investigators prepared the TCR beta libraries by applying iRepertoire HTBI primers and Arm-PCR of CDR3 regions. TCRdb analysed the multiplex PCR reads with MiXCR anew, one entry per CDR3 protein. The data hold over 300,000 distinct CDR3 sequences, with less than 20% observed a single time. The chain is built from TRBV10-3 and TRBJ1-1; D might be TRBD1 (6 bases). This TCR came from a female donor with Graves disease. The sample consisted of peripheral blood mononuclear cells (PBMCs), taken at new diagnosis, from a patient treated with antithyroid drugs. CDR3 in DNA: TGTGCCAGCAACAGGGCCCCAAACGTTGAAGCTTTCTTT. Translated: CASNRAPNVEAFF.